The 23 T cell receptor beta chains given below trace back to one sample, sequenced in a study of tissue T cells after allogeneic stem cell transplantation. The table came from immunoSEQ multiplex PCR; TCRdb's copy has only in-frame clones and leaves some out. Seen here are some 11,000 clones, under 40% observed once, and the top ten hold less than 2%. Time point in this sample: mouse harvest day 7 after allogeneic transplant. The graft held 10^6 splenic CD5+ T cells and 10^7 T-cell-depleted bone marrow cells. Sequencing was performed on skin. The receptors stem from a female BALB/c mouse given C57BL/6 T cells with graft-versus-host disease after an allogeneic hematopoietic cell transplant.

Comment on this clone: The gene names given are mouse names. The read ends 1 residue shy of where the CDR3 ends; the end is completed using the germline J gene. The chain carries TRBV23 and TRBJ2-4. Germline V gives CDR1 KGHTA, CDR2 FQNQQP. This CDR3 has 13 amino acids. The CDR3 bases that were read are TGCTCCAGCTCCTCGGACGGGGGAAACACCTTGTAC. This sequence encodes CSSSSDGGNTLY. The CDR3, in full, reads CSSSSDGGNTLYF.

This clone is termed medium-sized. Gene labels here are mouse ones. The DNA ends 1 residue before the CDR3 does, and the rest of the CDR3 is filled in from the germline J gene. The genes are TRBV4 and TRBJ2-7; D is possibly TRBD1 (6 bases). V was shortened by 4 bases and J by 4 bases, with 8 bases between the two germline ends. This CDR3 is 12 amino acids long. Germline assignment: CDR1 LGHDT and CDR2 YNNKQL (reference sequence). The CDR3 loop reads CASSSGQYEQYF. Incomplete CDR3 DNA: TGTGCCAGCAGCTCGGGACAATATGAACAGTAC.

In the case of this clone: Gene names and germline refer to mouse. The chain's CDR3 is CASSLAGGTYEQYF. CDR3 DNA, as far as it was read: TGTGCCAGCAGCTTAGCTGGGGGGACCTATGAACAGTAC. The chain recombines TRBV3 with TRBJ2-7; 7 bases are shared with TRBD2. The sequenced fragment ends 1 residue before the CDR3 boundary, so the rest is inferred from the germline J gene. CDR1 SNHLY and CDR2 FYNGKV come from the germline V gene (reference sequence). V trimming: 0 bases; J trimming: 2 bases; junction bases outside the gene matches: 1. The CDR3 contains 14 residues. The full variable domain, its missing parts supplied by reference TRBV3 and TRBJ2-7, is GPKVLQIPSHQIIDMGQMVTLNCDPVSNHLYFYWYKQILGQQMEFLVNFYNGKVMEKSKLFKDQFSVERPDGSYFTLKIQPTALEDSAVYFCASSLAGGTYEQYFGPGTRLTVL.

This clone has only a few counts. Gene names and germline refer to mouse. With the read ending 1 residue before the CDR3 end, the germline J gene is used to fill in that end. This chain links TRBV4 with TRBJ2-7, with 7 bases fitting TRBD1. Losses at the gene ends were 3 bases for V and 6 bases for J; bases not matched to a gene: 2. CDR1 and CDR2 (germline): LGHDT, YNNKQL (reference sequence). This CDR3 is built from 12 residues. CDR3 DNA (partial): TGTGCCAGCAGCTATGGGACAGTTGAACAGTAC. This translates into CASSYGTVEQY. The CDR3 in its entirety is CASSYGTVEQYF.

As regards this clone: Here the gene names and germline are mouse. Read sequence stops 1 residue before the CDR3 end, and the germline J gene provides the missing end. V and J are TRBV13-1 and TRBJ1-6; the D is unclear. TRBJ1-6 falls under the ORF class, with uncertain function. V gave up 2 bases and J gave up 8 bases, with 8 bases separating them. Germline V gives CDR1 NSHNY, CDR2 SYGAGN. The CDR3 runs to 13 residues. The DNA read from the CDR3 is TGTGCCAGCAGTGAGAGACGGGATTCGCCCCTCTAC. This gives the protein CASSERRDSPLY. The full CDR3 protein reads CASSERRDSPLYF.

As for this clone: Gene names and germline refer to mouse. From the germline J gene comes the end of the CDR3, since the read stops 1 residue before it. The chain joins TRBV26 to TRBJ2-1; the match to TRBD2 covers 8 bases. The ends lost 4 bases at V and 1 base at J; junction bases unmatched: 3. The CDR3 runs to 15 residues. CDR1 and CDR2 from the germline V gene are KGHPV and FQNQEV (reference sequence). CDR3 DNA, as far as it was read: TGTGCCAGCAGTCGTGGGGGGGTGAACTATGCTGAGCAGTTC. Protein: CASSRGGVNYAEQF. The full CDR3 sequence reads CASSRGGVNYAEQFF. Using reference TRBV26 and TRBJ2-1 for the parts outside the CDR3, the full variable domain is NSKVIQTPRYLVKGQGQKAKMRCIPEKGHPVVFWYQQNKNNEFKFLINFQNQEVLQQIDMTEKRFSAECPSNSPCSLEIQSSEAGDSALYLCASSRGGVNYAEQFFGPGTRLTVL.

About this clone itself: Germline and genes here are mouse. Read data end 1 residue before the CDR3 end; the end is taken from the germline J gene. The genes are TRBV26 and TRBJ1-3; TRBD1 is a possible D gene (5 bases). CDR3 length equals 14 residues. V lost 6 bases and J 0 bases, leaving 9 bases between the germline ends. Germline V gene lookup returns CDR1 KGHPV and CDR2 FQNQEV (reference sequence). The sequenced part of the CDR3 DNA is TGTGCCAGCAGCCGACAGAATTCTGGAAATACGCTCTAT. Encoded protein: CASSRQNSGNTLY. The whole CDR3 protein reads CASSRQNSGNTLYF.

Comment on this clone: Any gene name here is a mouse gene name. The CDR3 end falls 1 residue outside the read, so it is completed with the germline J gene. The chain carries TRBV3 and TRBJ1-3; TRBD1 might be the D (5 bases). The CDR3 spans 12 residues. V was pared by 1 base and J by 9 bases, with 7 bases between. CDR1 is SNHLY and CDR2 is FYNGKV in the germline V gene (reference sequence). CDR3 sequence reads: CASSLEGATLYF. The part of the CDR3 DNA that was read is TGTGCCAGCAGCTTAGAAGGGGCTACGCTCTAT.

This clone was recorded a few times. Gene names are the mouse ones. The read halts 1 residue ahead of the CDR3 end, with the missing end drawn from the germline J gene. The chain is built from TRBV26 and TRBJ2-3; 12 bases are shared with TRBD1. V shed 4 bases and J 6 bases; nucleotides not matched to a gene: 5. This CDR3 is built from 15 residues. Germline V gene sequence: CDR1 KGHPV, CDR2 FQNQEV (reference sequence). The sequenced part of the CDR3 DNA is TGTGCCAGCAGTCCCCGGGACAGGGGGCTGGAAACGCTGTAT. Translating it yields CASSPRDRGLETLY. The CDR3 as a whole reads CASSPRDRGLETLYF.

In its sample, this clone was seen a few times. Mouse gene names apply. The missing CDR3 end, 1 residue past where the read stops, is filled in from the germline J gene. This sequence joins TRBV26 and TRBJ1-2; a weak D match, TRBD1 (6 bases). CDR3 length equals 15 residues. Between the trimmed V and J ends, which lost 4 bases and 3 bases, there was a span of 15 bases. Per the germline V gene, CDR1 is KGHPV and CDR2 is FQNQEV (reference sequence). CDR3 DNA (partial): TGTGCCAGCAGTCCCCCTCAGGGGCGGGACTCCGACTACACC. Translation: CASSPPQGRDSDYT. In full, the CDR3 is CASSPPQGRDSDYTF.

A few counts support this clone. Gene names are mouse gene names. The DNA ends 1 residue before the CDR3 does, and the rest of the CDR3 is filled in from the germline J gene. This chain joins TRBV23 and TRBJ2-4; the listed D gene, TRBD2, was not tested against the DNA. The CDR3 spans 16 residues. Germline V gene data show CDR1 as KGHTA and CDR2 as FQNQQP. This CDR3 is CSSSVDWGSSQNTLYF. The CDR3 bases that were read are TGCTCCAGCAGTGTGGACTGGGGTTCTAGTCAAAACACCTTGTAC.

With regard to this clone: Gene names denote mouse genes. The read finishes 1 residue shy of the CDR3 end, and the germline J gene is used to complete it. This chain joins TRBV22 and TRBJ2-1; the table's D call, TRBD2, has no DNA check behind it. TRBV22 is an annotated pseudogene. The CDR3 contains 14 residues. CDR3 in amino acids: CASSCPGGYAEQFF. The CDR3 bases that were read are TGTGCCAGCAGTTGTCCGGGGGGCTATGCTGAGCAGTTC.

As regards this clone: All gene names here are mouse names. The read comes to an end 1 residue before the CDR3 does, leaving the germline J gene to fill in the end. The rearrangement links TRBV26 to TRBJ2-5; TRBD2 agrees at 10 bases. CDR3 length equals 16 residues. Per germline, CDR1 KGHPV and CDR2 FQNQEV (reference sequence). J was trimmed by 1 base and V by 2 bases; bases with no gene match: 3. The CDR3 loop reads CASSLTLGGYQDTQYF. The covered CDR3 bases are TGTGCCAGCAGTCTGACACTGGGGGGGTACCAAGACACCCAGTAC.

This clone turned up a few times. The genes and germline here are from mouse. The read stops 1 residue short of the end of the CDR3; the missing end is completed from the germline J gene. The rearrangement links TRBV19 to TRBJ2-7; a possible D gene is TRBD1 (5 bases). Germline CDR1 reads FNHDT; CDR2 reads SITEND (reference sequence). V was cut by 2 bases and J by 0 bases, with 9 bases left in between. The CDR3 extends over 14 amino acids. The CDR3 reads CASSIDSSSYEQYF. CDR3 bases read: TGTGCCAGCAGTATTGACAGTAGCTCCTATGAACAGTAC.

Points on this clone: Mouse names are used for the genes. The read ends 1 residue shy of where the CDR3 ends; the end is completed using the germline J gene. The chain carries TRBV15 and TRBJ2-4; TRBD1 might be the D (5 bases). The CDR3 is made up of 14 amino acids. Looked up from germline, CDR1 is SGHND and CDR2 is FRSKSL. V was clipped by 6 bases and J by 1 base, with 11 bases between them. CDR3 residues: CASSLDRRQNTLYF. CDR3 DNA, as far as it was read: TGTGCCAGCAGCCTCGACAGACGTCAAAACACCTTGTAC.

Turning to this clone: Genes and germline come from the mouse. The read terminates 1 residue before the CDR3 end, so the remaining end is supplied by the germline J gene. The V call is TRBV4, the J call TRBJ2-2; possibly TRBD1 for D (6 bases). CDR3 size: 14 residues. Per germline, CDR1 LGHDT and CDR2 YNNKQL (reference sequence). V lost 6 bases and J 0 bases, leaving 8 bases between the germline ends. CDR3 in amino acids: CASRQGANTGQLYF. The CDR3 DNA, read in part, is TGTGCCAGCAGACAGGGAGCAAACACCGGGCAGCTCTAC. Looking up the rest from reference TRBV4 and TRBJ2-2 gives the full variable domain: ETAVFQTPNYHVTQVGNEVSFNCKQTLGHDTMYWYKQDSKKLLKIMFSYNNKQLIVNETVPRRFSPQSSDKAHLNLRIKSVEPEDSAVYLCASRQGANTGQLYFGEGSKLTVL.

Regarding this clone: The germline and genes are mouse ones. The read ends 1 residue shy of where the CDR3 ends; the end is completed using the germline J gene. The rearrangement uses TRBV31 and TRBJ1-1; 10 nucleotides match TRBD1. V shed 5 bases and J 0 bases; nucleotides not matched to a gene: 0. Germline CDR1 and CDR2: GKSSPN and SITVG. This CDR3 comprises 13 residues. CDR3 residues: CAWDRGQNTEVFF. CDR3 DNA (partial): TGTGCCTGGGACAGGGGGCAGAACACAGAAGTCTTC. Full variable domain (rest looked up from reference TRBV31 and TRBJ1-1): AQTIHQWPVAEIKAVGSPLSLGCTIKGKSSPNLYWYWQATGGTLQQLFYSITVGQVESVVQLNLSASRPKDDQFILSTEKLLLSHSGFYLCAWDRGQNTEVFFGKGTRLTVV.

This clone has just one count. Mouse gene names and germline throughout. With the read ending 1 residue before the CDR3 end, the germline J gene is used to fill in that end. The chain is built from TRBV26 and TRBJ2-5; D is unclear. The CDR3 runs to 14 residues. Between the trimmed V and J ends, which lost 0 bases and 0 bases, there was a span of 4 bases. Germline V gene lookup returns CDR1 KGHPV and CDR2 FQNQEV (reference sequence). Incomplete CDR3 DNA: TGTGCCAGCAGTCTGTCAGGGAACCAAGACACCCAGTAC. Amino acid sequence: CASSLSGNQDTQY. The entire CDR3 reads CASSLSGNQDTQYF.

This clone occurred a few times. Genes here carry mouse names. The CDR3 goes on 1 residue after the read ends, and that part is filled in from the germline J gene. The V gene is TRBV3, the J gene TRBJ1-2, with TRBD1 matching 9 bases. The CDR3 loop spans 14 amino acids. Trimming cost V 4 bases and J 0 bases; bases outside gene matches: 0. CDR1 SNHLY and CDR2 FYNGKV come from the germline V gene (reference sequence). CDR3 loop: CASSWDRANSDYTF. CDR3 bases read: TGTGCCAGCAGCTGGGACAGGGCAAACTCCGACTACACC.

Details on this clone: The gene names here belong to mouse. The sequenced fragment ends 1 residue before the CDR3 boundary, so the rest is inferred from the germline J gene. The rearrangement uses TRBV26 and TRBJ2-4; D may correspond to TRBD1 or TRBD2 (6 bases each). Trimming took 2 bases from V and 0 from J, leaving 9 bases between them. Per germline, CDR1 KGHPV and CDR2 FQNQEV (reference sequence). This CDR3 is built from 15 residues. Here the CDR3 reads CASSLGGPSQNTLYF. The part of the CDR3 DNA that was read is TGTGCCAGCAGTCTGGGGGGCCCTAGTCAAAACACCTTGTAC.

About this clone: Mouse gene names and germline throughout. The read terminates 1 residue ahead of where the CDR3 ends, so the germline J gene completes it. V is TRBV26 and J is TRBJ2-4, with D possibly TRBD1 on 5 matching bases. CDR3 size: 14 residues. V lost 2 bases, J lost 2 bases, and 8 bases lay in between. Germline assignment: CDR1 KGHPV and CDR2 FQNQEV (reference sequence). CDR3 loop: CASSLGQIQNTLYF. The CDR3 DNA, read in part, is TGTGCCAGCAGTCTGGGACAAATTCAAAACACCTTGTAC.

Worth noting for this clone: Gene names follow the mouse nomenclature. The CDR3 end is not reached by the read, which stops 1 residue before it; the germline J gene fills it in. V and J are TRBV3 and TRBJ1-1; a possible D gene is TRBD1 (6 bases). The germline V gene has CDR1 SNHLY and CDR2 FYNGKV (reference sequence). The CDR3 sequence is 14 residues long. With 4 bases removed from V and 1 base from J, the gap between germline ends came to 10 bases. The part of the CDR3 DNA that was read is TGTGCCAGCAGCTCACAGGGAAGAAACACAGAAGTCTTC. It encodes CASSSQGRNTEVF. The complete CDR3 sequence is CASSSQGRNTEVFF.

This clone was counted a few times. The germline and genes are mouse ones. The CDR3 end lies 1 residue beyond the end of the read and is filled in from the germline J gene. The chain couples TRBV26 to TRBJ1-1; D gene uncertain. Germline CDR1 and CDR2: KGHPV and FQNQEV (reference sequence). V dropped 2 bases and J dropped 0 bases, with 4 bases sitting between them. CDR3 length: 13 residues. Partial CDR3 DNA: TGTGCCAGCAGTCTGAAGGCAAACACAGAAGTCTTC. Translating it yields CASSLKANTEVF. The full CDR3 reads CASSLKANTEVFF.